This passage covers 19 T cell receptor beta chains from one sample sequenced in a study of blood T cell repertoires in COVID-19. Produced via immunoSEQ multiplex PCR; TCRdb's table is partial and in-frame only. The sample shows around 300,000 clones, around 90% of them seen only once. The material sequenced was peripheral blood. The receptors here all came from a woman aged 40 to 50 who had recovered from COVID-19.

The chain links TRBV12-3 or TRBV12-4 to TRBJ1-6; tentatively, D is TRBD1 (6 bases). The CDR3 is made up of 13 amino acids. Between the trimmed V and J ends, which lost 6 bases and 10 bases, there was a span of 13 bases. The DNA of the CDR3 is TGTGCCAGCAGGCGGAAGGGGGAATCACCCCTCCACTTT. It translates to CASRRKGESPLHF.

The V gene is TRBV3-1 (or the pseudogene TRBV3-2), the J gene TRBJ2-1; 10 bases match TRBD1. V lost 1 base, J lost 7 bases, and 7 bases stayed unmatched. The CDR3 extends over 16 amino acids. In germline, CDR1 is LGHDT, CDR2 YNNKEL (reference sequence). The CDR3 nucleotides read TGTGCCAGCAGCCAAGGCGGGACAGGGGATAGAAATGAGCAGTTCTTC. This translates into CASSQGGTGDRNEQFF.

The chain employs TRBV24-1 and TRBJ2-2; a possible D gene is TRBD2 (5 bases). This CDR3 comprises 13 residues. V was cut by 10 bases and J by 1 base, with 9 bases left in between. Germline CDR1 and CDR2: KGHDR and SFDVKD. The CDR3 spells CATGLLNTGELFF. The CDR3, as DNA: TGTGCCACTGGACTCTTGAACACCGGGGAGCTGTTTTTT.

This clone was detected a few times. The chain carries TRBV4-2 and TRBJ2-1; perhaps TRBD2 as D (5 bases). The V gene lost 1 base and the J gene lost 7 bases, with 14 bases spanning the gap. The CDR3 runs 15 residues. In germline, CDR1 is LGHNA, CDR2 YNFKEQ. The CDR3 reads CASSQGERDWNEQFF. DNA for the CDR3: TGTGCCAGCAGCCAAGGGGAGAGGGATTGGAATGAGCAGTTCTTC.

V usage is TRBV9 and J usage is TRBJ2-5; TRBD1 might be the D (5 bases). Trimming stripped 0 bases from V and 2 bases from J, with 14 bases between. CDR3 length: 16 amino acids. Germline lookup yields CDR1 SGDLS and CDR2 YYNGEE. The DNA for the CDR3 is TGTGCCAGCAGCGTAGGGTTCAGGGTCCTACAAGAGACCCAGTACTTC. It codes for CASSVGFRVLQETQYF.

This clone appeared a few times. The V call is TRBV6-5, the J call TRBJ1-3; D is perhaps TRBD1 (6 bases). V gave up 5 bases and J gave up 5 bases, with 7 bases separating them. Germline assignment: CDR1 MNHEY and CDR2 SVGAGI. CDR3 size: 12 residues. The CDR3 DNA is TGTGCCAGCAGTCGGGACAGAAACACCATATATTTT. Translated, it gives CASSRDRNTIYF.

The CDR3: CASSVSGQGGSGYTF. Here the CDR3 DNA reads TGTGCCAGCAGTGTTTCGGGACAGGGGGGAAGTGGCTACACCTTC. The chain couples TRBV2 to TRBJ1-2; 11 bases are a match to TRBD1. Trimming took 4 bases from V and 7 from J; bases not matched to a gene: 8. There are 15 residues in the CDR3. The germline V gene encodes CDR1 SNHLY and CDR2 FYNNEI. Complete variable domain (other parts from reference TRBV2 and TRBJ1-2): EPEVTQTPSHQVTQMGQEVILRCVPISNHLYFYWYRQILGQKVEFLVSFYNNEISEKSEIFDDQFSVERPDGSNFTLKIRSTKLEDSAMYFCASSVSGQGGSGYTFGSGTRLTVV.

The V gene is TRBV11-2, the J gene TRBJ2-7; D possibly corresponds to TRBD2 (6 bases). Germline assignment: CDR1 SGHAT and CDR2 FQNNGV. Trimming shortened V by 2 bases and J by 0 bases, and 11 bases separated the two germline ends. The CDR3 is 15 amino acids. The CDR3 protein is CASSLPPGSSYEQYF. The CDR3 bases are TGTGCCAGCAGCTTACCTCCCGGGAGCTCCTACGAGCAGTACTTC.

This clone was detected a few times. The chain recombines TRBV28 with TRBJ2-3; the match to TRBD1 covers 7 bases. V was clipped by 5 bases and J by 6 bases; unmatched bases: 2. Looked up from germline, CDR1 is MDHEN and CDR2 is SYDVKM. This CDR3 is built from 12 residues. This CDR3 reads CASSKQGDTQYF. The CDR3 DNA sequence: TGTGCCAGCAGTAAACAGGGGGATACGCAGTATTTT.

The V and J genes are TRBV2 and TRBJ2-7; TRBD2 matches 10 bases. Germline V gives CDR1 SNHLY, CDR2 FYNNEI. The trim removed 8 bases at V and 5 bases at J, leaving 6 bases unmatched. This CDR3 region has 13 residues. The CDR3 nucleotides read TGTGCCAGCCGCCCTAGCGGGAGTCACGAGCAGTACTTC. Translation: CASRPSGSHEQYF.

This CDR3 reads CASTEANEQFF. CDR3 bases: TGTGCCAGCACTGAAGCCAATGAGCAGTTCTTC. The chain employs TRBV12-3 or TRBV12-4 and TRBJ2-1; D gene ambiguous. Trimming took off 7 bases at V and 6 bases at J, with 7 bases between the two ends. The length of the CDR3 is 11 residues.

This sequence joins TRBV2 and TRBJ2-1, with TRBD1 matching 8 bases. V lost 4 bases and J lost 1; bases outside the gene matches: 3. The CDR3 sequence is 15 residues long. Germline V gene data show CDR1 as SNHLY and CDR2 as FYNNEI. This CDR3 is CASSVQGGSYNEQFF. In nucleotides, the CDR3 is TGTGCCAGCAGTGTACAGGGGGGATCCTACAATGAGCAGTTCTTC.

The chain recombines TRBV19 with TRBJ2-7; 8 bases match TRBD1. Germline V lookup: CDR1 LNHDA, CDR2 SQIVND (reference sequence). The V and J ends lost 5 bases and 3 bases, in that order; junction bases with no gene match: 9. The CDR3 is 15 amino acids. CDR3 DNA sequence: TGTGCCAGTAGTCCCGTGGACAGGGTGGACTACGAGCAGTACTTC. Encoded protein: CASSPVDRVDYEQYF.

This chain links TRBV29-1 with TRBJ2-1; 10 nucleotides line up with TRBD2. V lost 6 bases, J lost 10 bases, and 12 bases stayed unmatched. Germline CDR1 and CDR2: SQVTM and ANQGSEA. This CDR3 is built from 14 residues. CDR3: CSVSAGGPFSEQFF. The DNA for the CDR3 is TGCAGCGTCTCAGCGGGAGGGCCTTTTAGCGAGCAGTTCTTC.

V usage is TRBV19 and J usage is TRBJ2-6; TRBD1 agrees at 7 bases. The CDR3 is 15 residues long. Germline lookup yields CDR1 LNHDA and CDR2 SQIVND (reference sequence). Germline trimming cut 5 bases from V and 2 bases from J; bases unmatched to any gene: 3. CDR3 sequence: CASSPDRAGANVLTF. CDR3 bases: TGTGCCAGTAGTCCCGACAGGGCTGGGGCCAACGTCCTGACTTTC. The full variable domain, completed using reference TRBV19 and TRBJ2-6, is DGGITQSPKYLFRKEGQNVTLSCEQNLNHDAMYWYRQDPGQGLRLIYYSQIVNDFQKGDIAEGYSVSREKKESFPLTVTSAQKNPTAFYLCASSPDRAGANVLTFGAGSRLTVL.

V is TRBV11-1 and J is TRBJ2-7; 7 bases fit TRBD2. V shed 3 bases and J 3 bases; nucleotides not matched to a gene: 8. The germline V gene has CDR1 SGHAT and CDR2 FQDESV (reference sequence). This CDR3 has 15 residues. CDR3 amino acids: CASSFAPGTNYEQYF. CDR3 in DNA: TGTGCCAGCAGCTTCGCTCCCGGGACTAACTACGAGCAGTACTTC.

The V call is TRBV19, the J call TRBJ1-5, with D possibly TRBD1 on 5 matching bases. Germline CDR1 reads LNHDA; CDR2 reads SQIVND (reference sequence). The CDR3 sequence is 13 residues long. V was cut by 5 bases and J by 7 bases, with 12 bases left in between. The CDR3 coding sequence is TGTGCCAGTAGTTCGGACACCCAGCAGCCCCAGCATTTT. Amino acid sequence: CASSSDTQQPQHF.

In this sample, this clone turned up once. The chain uses TRBV6-1 and TRBJ2-7; 13 positions match TRBD2. Trimming cost V 3 bases and J 2 bases; bases outside gene matches: 4. This CDR3 spans 16 amino acids. Germline CDR1 and CDR2: MNHNS and SASEGT. CDR3 residues: CASSDLGLAGAYEQYF. CDR3 in DNA: TGTGCCAGCAGTGACCTCGGACTAGCGGGGGCCTACGAGCAGTACTTC.

This rearrangement joins TRBV7-9 to TRBJ1-2; 7 nucleotides match TRBD1. V shed 1 base, J shed 7 bases, and the junction held 3 bases outside the gene matches. The CDR3 runs to 13 residues. The germline CDR1 and CDR2 sequences are SEHNR and FQNEAQ (reference sequence). The CDR3 sequence is CASSLGQGGGYTF. CDR3 bases: TGTGCCAGCAGCTTAGGACAGGGAGGTGGCTACACCTTC.